This T cell receptor beta chain was sequenced for a study of T-cell memory formation after mild COVID-19. Across the study: Clustering of TCRs was largely donor specific.

Note on this clonotype: The target antigen is unknown.

Each CDR3 protein is one row after TCRdb ran MiXCR on the 5' RACE reads. The sample has about 110,000 distinct CDR3 sequences, roughly 19% seen once. This CDR3 comprises 15 residues. In germline, CDR1 is MNHEY, CDR2 SMNVEV (reference sequence). Trimming removed 3 bases from V and 1 base from J, with 12 bases in between. General observations from the study: Day 15 to 85 contractors were CD4/CD8 balanced; later expanders leaned CD4+.

The gene calls are TRBV27 and TRBJ1-2; D might be TRBD1 (6 bases). The material sequenced was PBMCs or a T cell subset sorted from them (not recorded which). This clonotype originated in a man younger than 35 who had mild COVID-19 (a few samples of this study predate the infection). Cell type and time point are not known. The chain's CDR3 is CASSLGGAGNYGYTF. The CDR3 DNA sequence: TGTGCCAGCAGTTTGGGGGGCGCGGGTAACTATGGCTACACCTTC.